In this sample, the clone carrying this TCR beta chain turned up a few times. A read error may explain this, as a much larger clone is one base away. Trimming removed 3 bases at V and 7 bases at J, with 10 bases between. This CDR3 contains 13 residues. The germline gives CDR1 SEHNR, CDR2 FQNEAQ (reference sequence). TCRdb independently ran MiXCR on the 5' RACE reads; one entry per CDR3 protein. The sample includes around 340,000 distinct CDR3 sequences, 8.7% of them seen just once. These data belong to a study of T cells after yellow fever vaccination. This chain links TRBV7-9 with TRBJ1-5; weak D call: TRBD1 (5 bases). The TCR was taken from a man younger than 35 who received the YFV17D yellow fever vaccine. This material consisted of PBMCs, taken on the day of the first yellow fever vaccination. In DNA, the CDR3 is TGTGCCAGCAGCTTCGGGGGGGAGCAGCCCCAGCATTTT. This codes for CASSFGGEQPQHF.